Listed here are 5 T cell receptor beta chains from one sample, sequenced in a study of blood T cell repertoires in COVID-19. Measured with immunoSEQ multiplex PCR; TCRdb has only the in-frame clones, and not every one. The sample includes hundreds of thousands of clones, roughly 87% of them seen just once. Sample: PBMCs or T cells enriched from blood (not recorded which). The receptors were gathered from a woman under 30 who had recovered from COVID-19.

This chain uses TRBV3-1 (or the pseudogene TRBV3-2) with TRBJ2-7; possible D gene TRBD2, 5 bases. Trimming removed 3 bases from V and 2 bases from J, with 14 bases in between. Germline V gene sequence: CDR1 LGHDT, CDR2 YNNKEL (reference sequence). This CDR3 is built from 15 residues. This CDR3 reads CASSQDGGSTYEQYF. In DNA form, the CDR3 reads TGTGCCAGCAGCCAGGACGGAGGATCCACCTACGAGCAGTACTTC.

The chain recombines TRBV6-2 or TRBV6-3 with TRBJ2-7, with 8 bases that match TRBD1. The CDR3 is 12 amino acids. The V gene's germline CDR1 is MNHEY and CDR2 SVGEGT. Trimming at V came to 6 bases and at J to 5 bases, leaving 3 bases not matched to a gene. CDR3: CASSLTGDEQYF. The CDR3 nucleotides read TGTGCCAGCAGCCTGACAGGGGACGAGCAGTACTTC.

The chain has TRBV13 and TRBJ1-1; 8 nucleotides agree with TRBD1. The CDR3 extends over 14 amino acids. Germline-derived CDR1 and CDR2 are PRHDT and FYEKMQ (reference sequence). V dropped 7 bases and J dropped 4; count of bases not matched to a gene: 8. The CDR3 coding sequence is TGTGCCAGCAACTCAGGGGGCTCGACCACTGAAGCTTTCTTT. Translation: CASNSGGSTTEAFF. The full variable domain, rest sourced from reference TRBV13 and TRBJ1-1, is AAGVIQSPRHLIKEKRETATLKCYPIPRHDTVYWYQQGPGQDPQFLISFYEKMQSDKGSIPDRFSAQQFSDYHSELNMSSLELGDSALYFCASNSGGSTTEAFFGQGTRLTVV.

This clone was counted between two and nine times. The identical CDR3 is also encoded by other nucleotide sequences in the sample. The rearrangement joins TRBV9 to TRBJ1-2, with 7 nucleotides matching TRBD1. Losses at the gene ends were 3 bases for V and 0 bases for J; bases not matched to a gene: 5. The CDR3 has 15 amino acids. In germline, CDR1 is SGDLS, CDR2 YYNGEE. In DNA, the CDR3 is TGTGCCAGCAGCGGAGATAGGGGGCCTAACTATGGCTACACCTTC. Protein product: CASSGDRGPNYGYTF.

The V gene is TRBV6-2 or TRBV6-3, the J gene TRBJ1-3; no clear D gene. CDR1 MNHEY and CDR2 SVGEGT come from the germline V gene. The CDR3 covers 16 residues. Trimming shortened V by 2 bases and J by 0 bases, and 11 bases separated the two germline ends. Written as DNA, the CDR3 is TGTGCCAGCAGTTACCCGCCCGGGAGCTCTGGAAACACCATATATTTT. It specifies CASSYPPGSSGNTIYF.